The rows below give T cell receptor beta chains drawn from one sample of a study of CD8+CD57+ T cells in acquired aplastic anemia. MiXCR, run by TCRdb on the reads, gives a single entry per CDR3 protein. The sample yields some 220,000 distinct CDR3 sequences, 30% to 40% seen once. The sequencing input was sorted CD4+, CD8+, or CD8+CD57+ T cells (not recorded which) from PBMCs. The receptors were gathered from a human donor in good health, serving as a control. CDR3s include the opening cysteine and the closing phenylalanine or tryptophan. Each record gives: V gene, J gene, clone size, D gene, CDR3 protein, CDR3 DNA. D genes are given only for firm matches. The size of a clone is reported for some rows only, either as once, few or many, or as a class for expanded clones.

TRBV4-3,TRBJ2-3,few,TRBD2,CASSHLAGVRTDTQYF,TGCGCCAGCAGCCATTTAGCGGGAGTTCGCACAGATACGCAGTATTTT
TRBV24-1,TRBJ2-3,many,TRBD1,CATSDPMDRGRYYSTDTQYF,TGTGCCACCAGTGATCCGATGGACAGGGGCCGATATTATAGCACAGATACGCAGTATTTT
TRBV20-1,TRBJ2-2,many,-,CSASRHGELFF,TGCAGTGCTAGTCGTCACGGGGAGCTGTTTTTT
TRBV19,TRBJ2-1,many,TRBD1,CASSVGTAYNEQFF,TGTGCCAGTAGTGTGGGGACAGCGTACAATGAGCAGTTCTTC
TRBV15,TRBJ2-3,many,-,CATSRDYAGFATDTQYF,TGTGCCACCAGCAGAGATTACGCGGGATTCGCCACAGATACGCAGTATTTT
TRBV20-1,TRBJ2-1,many,-,CSARPPTGRRAYNEQFF,TGCAGTGCTAGACCTCCGACAGGCCGTCGGGCGTACAATGAGCAGTTCTTC
TRBV12-3/TRBV12-4,TRBJ2-1,few,TRBD1,CASSPWGTALRRNEQFF,TGTGCCAGCAGTCCCTGGGGGACAGCATTAAGACGGAATGAGCAGTTCTTC
TRBV6-1,TRBJ1-3,few,-,CASSQQATGNTIYF,TGTGCCAGCAGCCAACAAGCTACTGGAAACACCATATATTTT
TRBV4-2,TRBJ2-4,few,TRBD1,CASSHNLGQGEAKNIQYF,TGTGCCAGCAGCCATAATCTTGGACAGGGGGAAGCCAAAAACATTCAGTACTTC
TRBV6-5,TRBJ1-6,-,-,CASSYFSRGIRSPLHF,TGTGCCAGCAGTTACTTCTCCCGGGGAATTCGGTCACCCCTCCACTTT
TRBV9,TRBJ1-2,many,TRBD1,CASSVGTGWASYGYTF,TGTGCCAGCAGCGTCGGGACAGGGTGGGCCTCCTATGGCTACACCTTC
TRBV25-1,TRBJ2-3,many,TRBD2,CASSGDSGGSPTDTQYF,TGTGCCAGCAGTGGAGATTCGGGGGGTAGTCCGACAGATACGCAGTATTTT
TRBV15,TRBJ2-6,-,-,CVTCRGTGTSGANVLTF,TGTGTCACCTGCAGAGGCACAGGAACCTCTGGGGCCAACGTCCTGACTTTC
TRBV6-5,TRBJ1-1,many,TRBD1,CASSSGTGGAYTEAFF,TGTGCCAGCAGTTCCGGGACAGGGGGCGCATACACTGAAGCTTTCTTT
TRBV20-1,TRBJ2-7,many,-,CSATGQLKEQYF,TGCAGTGCGACCGGACAGCTGAAAGAGCAGTACTTC
TRBV19,TRBJ1-1,few,-,CASSMRGGSAGTVTSTEAFF,TGTGCCAGTAGTATGAGGGGCGGTTCAGCCGGGACGGTCACGAGCACTGAAGCTTTCTTT
TRBV4-1,TRBJ2-1,-,TRBD1,CASSSRGLSYNEQFF,TGCGCCAGCAGCTCCAGGGGGCTCTCCTACAATGAGCAGTTCTTC
TRBV5-6,TRBJ1-2,many,-,CASSPYFGLGGYTF,TGTGCCAGCAGCCCGTATTTTGGCTTGGGCGGCTACACCTTC
TRBV29-1,TRBJ2-7,once,TRBD1,CSVGDRVGEQYF,TGCAGCGTTGGGGACAGGGTTGGCGAGCAGTACTTC
TRBV7-2,TRBJ2-2,-,-,CASSFQSGEQFF,TGTGCCAGCAGCTTCCAATCAGGGGAGCAGTTTTTT
TRBV2,TRBJ1-3,-,-,CASRVEVPGNTIYF,TGTGCCAGCAGGGTGGAGGTCCCTGGAAACACCATATATTTT
TRBV14,TRBJ2-7,-,TRBD2,CASSQVAGAQYF,TGTGCCAGCAGCCAGGTAGCGGGAGCGCAGTACTTC
TRBV3-1,TRBJ1-2,-,TRBD1,CASSHADRAAGYTF,TGTGCCAGCAGCCATGCGGACAGGGCAGCCGGCTACACCTTC
TRBV10-3,TRBJ1-2,-,TRBD1,CAISGGQGVGGYTF,TGTGCCATCAGTGGGGGACAGGGGGTAGGCGGCTACACCTTC